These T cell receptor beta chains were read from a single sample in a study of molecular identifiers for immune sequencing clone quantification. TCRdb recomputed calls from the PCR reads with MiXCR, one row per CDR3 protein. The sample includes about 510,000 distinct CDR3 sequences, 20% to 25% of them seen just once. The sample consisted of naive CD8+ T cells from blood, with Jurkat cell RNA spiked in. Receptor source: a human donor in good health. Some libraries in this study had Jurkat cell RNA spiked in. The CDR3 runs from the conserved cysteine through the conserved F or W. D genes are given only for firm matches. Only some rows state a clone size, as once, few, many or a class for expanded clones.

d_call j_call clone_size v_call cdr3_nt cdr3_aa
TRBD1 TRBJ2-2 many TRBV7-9 TGTGCCAGCAGCTCGCCCGACAGGGCCGGGGAGCTGTTTTTT CASSSPDRAGELFF
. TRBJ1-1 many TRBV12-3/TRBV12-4 TGTGCCAGTACCCCCCATATTGGGCTGAACACTGAAGCTTTCTTT CASTPHIGLNTEAFF
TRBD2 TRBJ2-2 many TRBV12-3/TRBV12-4 TGTGCCAGCAGCGATTGGGGACTAGCGGGGGCCAAAAACACCGGGGAGCTGTTTTTT CASSDWGLAGAKNTGELFF
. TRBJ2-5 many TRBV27 TGTGCCAGCAGTTTGCTGGTACCAACTCTACAAGAGACCCAGTACTTC CASSLLVPTLQETQYF
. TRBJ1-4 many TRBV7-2 TGTGCCAGCAGCTTAGCTTGGGGGATTGAAGAAAAACTGTTTTTT CASSLAWGIEEKLFF
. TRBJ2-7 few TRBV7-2 TGTGCCAGCAGCTTAGAGGTTTTAGGAGGGAGAAACTCCTACGAGCAGTACTTC CASSLEVLGGRNSYEQYF
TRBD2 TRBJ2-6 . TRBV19 TGTGCCAGTAGTACCCCGCGGGAGGGAAAGGCTGGGGCCAACGTCCCGACTTTC CASSTPREGKAGANVPTF
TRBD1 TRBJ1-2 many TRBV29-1 TGCAGCGTTGAACGGTCCTCGGGACAGGGTGAAGCGGGCTACACCTTC CSVERSSGQGEAGYTF
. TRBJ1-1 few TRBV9 TGTGCCAGCAGCGCGGAGGGGTTTGTCACTGAAGCTTTCTTT CASSAEGFVTEAFF
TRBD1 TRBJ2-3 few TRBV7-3 TGTGCCAGCAGCCCAGGACAGGGATTGGATACGCAGTATTTT CASSPGQGLDTQYF
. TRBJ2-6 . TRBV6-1 TGTGCCACCCTCCCCTGGACAGTTGAATTCTCTGGGGCCAGCGTCCTGACTTTC CATLPWTVEFSGASVLTF
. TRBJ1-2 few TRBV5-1 TGCGCCAGCATCGGGTCGGACTATGGCTACACCTTC CASIGSDYGYTF
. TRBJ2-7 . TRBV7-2 TGTGCCAGCAGCTCCTACCGGGGCGACTACGAGCAGTACTTC CASSSYRGDYEQYF
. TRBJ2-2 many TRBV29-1 TGCAGCGTCGCACTCCCTACAGGGAAAGACGGGGAGCTGTTTTTT CSVALPTGKDGELFF
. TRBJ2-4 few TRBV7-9 TGTGCCAGCAGCCCTGGGGGCAAAAACATTCAGTACTTC CASSPGGKNIQYF
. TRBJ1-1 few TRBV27 TGTGCCAGCAGTTTAACCCAGAACACTGAAGCTTTCTTT CASSLTQNTEAFF
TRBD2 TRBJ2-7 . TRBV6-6 TGTGCCAGCAGTTCGGGGGGGGAGCGGGAGGCTTACGAGCAGTACTTC CASSSGGEREAYEQYF